This T cell receptor (beta chain) derives from a study of blood T cell repertoires in COVID-19. Whole-study context: Whether acute or convalescent, the COVID-19 samples came from the United States, Italy and Spain.

Methods used by the authors: Using reference gene primer amplification, nucleated cell counts were estimated. Clones were sequenced by immunoSEQ multiplex PCR, and TCRdb holds only the in-frame ones, with some missing. V and J calls and clone size are copied from that table; D and trimming were computed from the DNA. The sample has over 80,000 clones, around nine tenths seen once; the top ten hold approximately 10%. V lost 2 bases and J 8 bases, leaving 28 bases between the germline ends. This CDR3 contains 19 residues. Germline CDR1 SGHVS, CDR2 FQNEAQ. This sequence was found in a man aged 45-65 years with acute or convalescent COVID-19. Source material: peripheral blood. The chain joins TRBV7-8 to TRBJ2-1; D possibly corresponds to TRBD1 (7 bases). For the CDR3, the DNA is TGTGCCAGCAGCTTATACGCAGGGGGGTTCCCGGGACTGGGCCATGAGCAGTTCTTC. It codes for CASSLYAGGFPGLGHEQFF. Looking up the rest from reference TRBV7-8 and TRBJ2-1 gives the full variable domain: GAGVSQSPRYKVAKRGQDVALRCDPISGHVSLFWYQQALGQGPEFLTYFQNEAQLDKSGLPSDRFFAERPEGSVSTLKIQRTQQEDSAVYLCASSLYAGGFPGLGHEQFFGPGTRLTVL.